These T cell receptor beta chains were read from a single sample in a study of blood T cells in healthy people across ages. TCRdb called the 5' RACE reads again in MiXCR, with one record for every CDR3 protein. The sample gives 1 million or so distinct CDR3 sequences, roughly 24% of which show up once; 0.65% to 0.95% is in the top ten. The data were also submitted as part of a second study, on T cells of mothers and their children.

Sequenced sample: blood. These receptors all come from a girl aged 2 to 9 in good health. CDR3s include the opening cysteine and the closing phenylalanine or tryptophan. A D gene is named only where the DNA matches it firmly. Some rows mark clone size as missing; the rest say once, few, many or name a class of expanded clone.

j_gene	v_gene	abundance	len	d_gene	CDR3nt	CDR3aa
TRBJ2-1	TRBV6-2/TRBV6-3	few	14	TRBD1	TGTGCCAGCACCCGGGACAGGGAGGCGAATGAGCAGTTCTTC	CASTRDREANEQFF
TRBJ2-3	TRBV20-1	-	14	TRBD1	TGCAGTGCTAGGAGAACAGGGGTAACAGATACGCAGTATTTT	CSARRTGVTDTQYF
TRBJ2-6	TRBV4-3	few	15	-	TGCGCCAGCAGCCTCAGTGCTATGGGGGCCAACGTCCTGACTTTC	CASSLSAMGANVLTF
TRBJ2-1	TRBV6-6	-	13	TRBD2	TGTGCCAGCAGGTCTAGCGGGACTCATGAGCAGTTCTTC	CASRSSGTHEQFF
TRBJ1-4	TRBV6-1	few	16	TRBD1	TGTGCCAGCAGTCGCGGTAACAGGGGCACTAATGAAAAACTGTTTTTT	CASSRGNRGTNEKLFF
TRBJ1-3	TRBV6-2/TRBV6-3	few	12	-	TGTGCCAGCAGTGCGGCGGGAAACACCATATATTTT	CASSAAGNTIYF
TRBJ2-5	TRBV7-2	-	17	TRBD2	TGTGCCAGCAGCCGTAGGTCCCTGGCGGGAGCTGCGGAGACCCAGTACTTC	CASSRRSLAGAAETQYF
TRBJ2-5	TRBV29-1	-	13	-	TGCAGCGTTGAAGAATTCAACGAAGAGACCCAGTACTTC	CSVEEFNEETQYF
TRBJ1-1	TRBV12-3/TRBV12-4	-	10	-	TGTGCCAGCGGGTTGGCTGAAGCTTTCTTT	CASGLAEAFF
TRBJ2-5	TRBV9	-	15	TRBD1	TGTGCCAGCAGCCATAGACAGGGGAGTCTCGAGACCCAGTACTTC	CASSHRQGSLETQYF
TRBJ2-1	TRBV20-1	few	18	-	TGCAGTGCTAGAGATCTGGCGGGGAATATGAGCTCCTACAATGAGCAGTTCTTC	CSARDLAGNMSSYNEQFF
TRBJ1-5	TRBV12-3/TRBV12-4	few	14	TRBD1	TGTGCCAGCAGCCCTGAGGGGGCGCGTCAGCCCCAGCATTTT	CASSPEGARQPQHF
TRBJ1-6	TRBV7-8	few	13	-	TGTGCCAGCAGCTTAGATTCTTGGTCACCCCTCCACTTT	CASSLDSWSPLHF
TRBJ2-3	TRBV7-2	-	13	-	TGTGCCAGCAGCCCGGGGCCGGTAAATACGCAGTATTTT	CASSPGPVNTQYF
TRBJ2-7	TRBV2	few	11	-	TGTGCCAGCAGTGATTCGGGGTGGCAGTACTTC	CASSDSGWQYF
TRBJ2-7	TRBV4-1	few	15	-	TGCGCCAGCAGCTTGCAGGGGATCGGCACCTACGAGCAGTACTTC	CASSLQGIGTYEQYF
TRBJ2-7	TRBV6-5	-	14	-	TGTGCCAGCAGTTACGTAGGAGATAACTACGAGCAGTACTTC	CASSYVGDNYEQYF
TRBJ2-5	TRBV12-3/TRBV12-4	-	15	-	TGTGCCAGCAGTTGGGGACGGAGAAATCAAGAGACCCAGTACTTC	CASSWGRRNQETQYF
TRBJ1-1	TRBV5-1	few	14	-	TGCGCCAGCAGCTTGGACCGGAGGGGGACTGAAGCTTTCTTT	CASSLDRRGTEAFF
TRBJ2-7	TRBV28	few	15	TRBD2	TGTGCCAGCAGGCTACCACTAGCGGGAGATCCCGAGCAGTACTTC	CASRLPLAGDPEQYF
TRBJ1-3	TRBV18	-	14	-	TGTGCCAGCTCACCTGCGGGGATTGAGGGCACCATATATTTT	CASSPAGIEGTIYF
TRBJ1-4	TRBV6-1	-	15	-	TGTGCCAGCAGTCCTCGGGCCCATGGTGGTGAAAAACTGTTTTTT	CASSPRAHGGEKLFF
TRBJ2-7	TRBV7-2	-	14	TRBD1	TGTGCCAGCAGCTCCGGGACAGGGGTAGACGAGCAGTACTTC	CASSSGTGVDEQYF
TRBJ2-3	TRBV27	-	15	-	TGTGCCAGCAGTTTTCTCCTACAAGCGTCCGATACGCAGTATTTT	CASSFLLQASDTQYF
TRBJ1-3	TRBV2	-	16	-	TGTGCCAGCAGTAACTTAGACATCCGCTCTGGAAACACCATATATTTT	CASSNLDIRSGNTIYF
TRBJ2-2	TRBV4-2	few	16	-	TGTGCCAGCAGCCAAGGGGGGGGCCTTCAAAATGGGGAGCTGTTTTTT	CASSQGGGLQNGELFF
TRBJ2-1	TRBV29-1	-	15	TRBD2	TGCAGCGTTCGGGGGGAGGAGAAGGGAGTCAATGAGCAGTTCTTC	CSVRGEEKGVNEQFF
TRBJ2-5	TRBV5-1	-	14	TRBD1	TGCGCCAGCAGCCTCGGGACAGCCAGCGAGACCCAGTACTTC	CASSLGTASETQYF